Listed here is a single TCR beta chain. CDR1 KGHSH and CDR2 LQKENI come from the germline V gene. This CDR3 comprises 14 residues. V lost 2 bases, J lost 2 bases, and 1 base stayed unmatched. All enrollees were about 18 to 89 years old and from fewer than 25 US areas. Among Cohort 3 donors, those recovered had two negative PCRs, clearance, or symptom resolution. The sample comes from a study of blood T cell repertoires in COVID-19. The authors' processing: Amplifying reference gene primers gave estimates of nucleated cell counts. Libraries were prepared by immunoSEQ multiplex PCR; TCRdb keeps only in-frame clonotypes and omits some of them. The DNA gave D and trimming, while V, J and clone size come from that table. The table has 200,000 or so clones, approximately 84% seen once.

The TCR originated in a man aged 60-69 years who had recovered from COVID-19. The sample comprised PBMCs or T cells enriched from blood (not recorded which). V and J are TRBV18 and TRBJ2-5; 8 bases align to TRBD1. The chain's CDR3 is CASSPGTGQETQYF. DNA for the CDR3: TGTGCCAGCTCACCAGGGACAGGTCAAGAGACCCAGTACTTC.